This T cell receptor beta chain was found in a study of blood T cell repertoires in COVID-19. Overall study: Specimens from acute and convalescent COVID-19 originated in the United States, Italy and Spain. T cells, B-cell-depleted T cells, or PBMCs supplied cDNA or gDNA.

Comment on this clone: Distinct nucleotide sequences in the sample also encode this CDR3.

In the source study's methods: It was from reference gene primer amplification that nucleated cell counts were estimated. Here immunoSEQ multiplex PCR was the method, and the copy in TCRdb shows in-frame clones only, minus some. The V and J calls and clone size come from that table; D and trimming were worked out from the DNA. The sample consists of approximately 250,000 clones, around 87% of them appearing once. J was trimmed by 4 bases and V by 3 bases; bases with no gene match: 1. The germline V gene encodes CDR1 SGHTA and CDR2 FQGTGA. The CDR3 extends over 15 amino acids. Sample: peripheral blood. This chain connects TRBV7-3 to TRBJ2-1; TRBD2 agrees at 12 bases. The clonotype comes from a woman in her sixties or seventies with COVID-19, enrolled during active disease. CDR3 coding DNA: TGTGCCAGCAGCTTTGGGACTAGCGGGTACAATGAGCAGTTCTTC. Residues: CASSFGTSGYNEQFF.